This TCR beta chain was captured in a study of T-cell reconstitution after alpha-beta-depleted transplantation in children. Germline assignment: CDR1 KGHSH and CDR2 LQKENI. Unmatched junction bases numbered 12, after V lost 1 base and J lost 3 bases. The CDR3 is 18 amino acids. The TCRbeta library incorporated unique molecular identifiers. A single record per CDR3 protein comes from TCRdb applying MiXCR to the PCR reads. The repertoire holds 25,000 to 30,000 distinct CDR3 sequences, with roughly 19% as singletons. The receptor's source is a male patient between 2 and 15 years old who had a stem cell transplant for acute lymphoblastic leukemia, so the T cells may come from the graft donor. V usage is TRBV18 and J usage is TRBJ2-1; 7 bases are a match to TRBD2. This material consisted of PBMCs, mostly from graft donor cells, taken 60 days after TCRalphabeta/CD19-depleted stem cell transplant. The CDR3 sequence is CASSPRRFGAGRYNEQFF. The CDR3 nucleotides are TGTGCCAGCTCACCACGGCGGTTTGGAGCGGGGCGCTACAATGAGCAGTTCTTC.